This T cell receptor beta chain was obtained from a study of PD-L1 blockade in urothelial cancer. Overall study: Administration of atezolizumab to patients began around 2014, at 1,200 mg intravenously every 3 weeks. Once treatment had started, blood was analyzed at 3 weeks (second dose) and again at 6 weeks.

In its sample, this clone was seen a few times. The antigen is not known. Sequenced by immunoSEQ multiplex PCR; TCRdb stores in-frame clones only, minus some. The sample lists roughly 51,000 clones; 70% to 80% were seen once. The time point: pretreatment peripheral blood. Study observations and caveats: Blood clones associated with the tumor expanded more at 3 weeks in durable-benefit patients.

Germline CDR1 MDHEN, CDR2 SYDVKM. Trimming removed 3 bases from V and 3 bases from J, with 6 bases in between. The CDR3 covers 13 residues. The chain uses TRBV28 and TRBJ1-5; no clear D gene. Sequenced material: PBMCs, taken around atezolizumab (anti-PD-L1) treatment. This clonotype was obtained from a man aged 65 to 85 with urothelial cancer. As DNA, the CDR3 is TGTGCCAGCAGTTTTACAGACAATCAGCCCCAGCATTTT. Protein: CASSFTDNQPQHF.